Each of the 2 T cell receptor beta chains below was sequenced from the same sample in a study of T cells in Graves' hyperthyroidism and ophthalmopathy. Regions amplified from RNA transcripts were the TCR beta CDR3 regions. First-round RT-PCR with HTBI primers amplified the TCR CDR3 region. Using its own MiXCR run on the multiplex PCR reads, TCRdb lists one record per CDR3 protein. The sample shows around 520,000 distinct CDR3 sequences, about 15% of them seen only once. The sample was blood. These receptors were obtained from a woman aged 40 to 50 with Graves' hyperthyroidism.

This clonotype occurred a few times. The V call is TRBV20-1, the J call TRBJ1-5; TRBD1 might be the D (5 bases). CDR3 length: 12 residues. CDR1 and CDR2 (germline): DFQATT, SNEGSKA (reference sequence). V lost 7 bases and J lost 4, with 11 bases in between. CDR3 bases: TGCAGTGGCGGGACGGGGAATCAGCCCCAGCATTTT. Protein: CSGGTGNQPQHF.

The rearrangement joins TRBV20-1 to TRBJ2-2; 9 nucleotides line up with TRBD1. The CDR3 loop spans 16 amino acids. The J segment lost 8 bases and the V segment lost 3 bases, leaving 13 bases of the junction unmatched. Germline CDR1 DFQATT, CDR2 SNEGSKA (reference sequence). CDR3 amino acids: CSASALQGADPGELFF. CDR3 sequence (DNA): TGCAGTGCTAGTGCACTACAGGGGGCCGATCCGGGGGAGCTGTTTTTT.